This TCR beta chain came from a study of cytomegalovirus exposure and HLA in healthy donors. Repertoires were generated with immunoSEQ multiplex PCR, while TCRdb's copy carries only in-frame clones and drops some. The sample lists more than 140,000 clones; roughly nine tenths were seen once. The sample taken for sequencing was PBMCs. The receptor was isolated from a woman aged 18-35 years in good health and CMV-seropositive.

CDR3 DNA: TGTGCCAGCAGCCAAGAATATAACACCGGGGAGCTGTTTTTT. This encodes CASSQEYNTGELFF. The chain combines TRBV14 with TRBJ2-2; D gene unclear. With 0 bases removed from V and 2 bases from J, the gap between germline ends came to 4 bases. The CDR3 sequence is 14 residues long. Germline V gene sequence: CDR1 SGHDN, CDR2 FVKESK.